Sequencing of this TCR beta chain was carried out in a study of blood T cell repertoires in COVID-19. Clones were read by immunoSEQ multiplex PCR, and TCRdb kept only the in-frame ones, dropping some. The repertoire consists of more than 130,000 clones, with about 88% occurring once and the leading ten covering about 10%. Germline CDR1 is MNHEY and CDR2 is SVGEGT. Trimming pared 0 bases from V and 4 bases from J, leaving 9 bases between. The CDR3 is 14 residues long. This TCR was sampled from a man aged 45-65 years with active or convalescent COVID-19. V gene TRBV6-2 or TRBV6-3 combines with J gene TRBJ1-2; D gene ambiguous. Sequencing was carried out using peripheral blood. The CDR3 is CASSYSSPVYGYTF. In nucleotides, the CDR3 is TGTGCCAGCAGTTACTCGAGCCCTGTCTATGGCTACACCTTC.